The rows below give T cell receptor beta chains drawn from one sample of a study of pediatric ulcerative colitis. The table came from immunoSEQ multiplex PCR; TCRdb's copy has only in-frame clones and leaves some out. The profile shows roughly 60,000 clones, around 86% of them singletons. The sequencing input was blood. The receptors derive from a boy aged 5-17 years who was a control in a study of pediatric ulcerative colitis. The CDR3 runs from the conserved cysteine through the conserved F or W. The D gene is left open where the match is weak. Rows may omit the clone size; those that give it use once, few, many or a size class.

clone_size,v_call,j_call,d_call,cdr3_aa,cdr3_nt
-,TRBV6-5,TRBJ2-1,-,CASSSPDSWDNEQFF,TGTGCCAGCAGTTCCCCGGACAGTTGGGACAATGAGCAGTTCTTC
-,TRBV19,TRBJ2-7,TRBD1,CASSSRGRAYEQYF,TGTGCCAGTAGCAGCAGGGGGCGCGCGTACGAGCAGTACTTC
-,TRBV6-5,TRBJ2-3,TRBD2,CASSYSRGSDTQYF,TGTGCCAGCAGTTACTCGCGGGGGTCAGATACGCAGTATTTT
-,TRBV7-2,TRBJ2-2,-,CASSLQGYGGELFF,TGTGCCAGCAGCTTACAGGGGTACGGCGGGGAGCTGTTTTTT
-,TRBV9,TRBJ1-1,-,CASSVWGNTEAFF,TGTGCCAGCAGCGTTTGGGGGAACACTGAAGCTTTCTTT
few,TRBV19,TRBJ1-2,TRBD1,CASRDRGYGYTF,TGTGCCAGTAGGGACAGGGGGTATGGCTACACCTTC
-,TRBV7-2,TRBJ2-7,-,CASSLIGVTYEQYF,TGTGCCAGCAGCTTAATCGGGGTTACCTACGAGCAGTACTTC
-,TRBV6-1,TRBJ2-7,-,CASSEERHSLRSYEQYF,TGTGCCAGCAGTGAAGAGAGGCATTCTCTCCGCTCCTACGAGCAGTACTTC
-,TRBV7-9,TRBJ1-1,-,CASSPGEGSTFF,TGTGCCAGCAGCCCGGGAGAAGGGTCTACTTTCTTT
once,TRBV27,TRBJ2-2,TRBD1,CASSILGTGSTGELFF,TGTGCCAGCAGCATTCTCGGGACAGGGAGCACCGGGGAGCTGTTTTTT